This T cell receptor (beta chain) was captured in a study of blood T cell repertoires in COVID-19. The method was immunoSEQ multiplex PCR; TCRdb's version includes in-frame clones alone and lacks a portion of them. The profile covers about 470,000 clones, with around 87% appearing a single time and 0.7% taken by the ten largest. Per the germline V gene, CDR1 is SGHDT and CDR2 is YYEEEE. This CDR3 region has 14 residues. V lost 4 bases, J lost 1 base, and 5 bases stayed unmatched. This sequence joins TRBV5-6 and TRBJ2-7; 7 bases are a match to TRBD1. Sequencing input: PBMCs or T cells enriched from blood (not recorded which). The sequence was obtained from a woman younger than 35 who had recovered from COVID-19. CDR3 amino acids: CASSGDSYSYEQYF. The CDR3 DNA sequence: TGTGCCAGCAGCGGGGACAGTTATTCCTACGAGCAGTACTTC.